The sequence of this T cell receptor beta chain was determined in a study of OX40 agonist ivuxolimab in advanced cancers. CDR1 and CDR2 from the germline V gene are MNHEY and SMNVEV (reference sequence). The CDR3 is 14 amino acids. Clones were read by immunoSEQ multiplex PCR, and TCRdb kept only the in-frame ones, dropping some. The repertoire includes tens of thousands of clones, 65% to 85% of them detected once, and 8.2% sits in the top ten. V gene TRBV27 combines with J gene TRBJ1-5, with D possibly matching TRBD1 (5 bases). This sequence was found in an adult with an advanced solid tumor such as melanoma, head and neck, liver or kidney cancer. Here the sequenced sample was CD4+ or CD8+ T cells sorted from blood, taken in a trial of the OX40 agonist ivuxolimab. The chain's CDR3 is CSLKTAYSNQPQHF. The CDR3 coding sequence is TGTTCCCTGAAGACAGCTTATAGCAATCAGCCCCAGCATTTT.